This T cell receptor (beta chain) is from a study of OX40 agonist ivuxolimab in advanced cancers. Points on this clone: Its cognate antigen is unknown.

At baseline, cycle 4 day 1, and cycle 7 day 1, blood was sampled. TCRdb keeps only in-frame clones here, not all; method: immunoSEQ multiplex PCR. The repertoire consists of 50,000 or so clones, with around 93% occurring once and the leading ten covering approximately 25%. With V trimmed by 1 base and J by 4 bases, 14 bases remained unmatched. The length of the CDR3 is 20 residues. The V gene's germline CDR1 is SGHVS and CDR2 FNYEAQ. Study findings and constraints: Averaging showed that CD8+ T cells had more expanded clones than CD4+ did. CD4+ and CD8+ blood T cells expanded clonally by week 6 at 0.1 to 3.0 mg/kg.

The sequence was obtained from an adult with an advanced solid tumor such as melanoma, head and neck, liver or kidney cancer. The sequencing used CD4+ or CD8+ T cells sorted from blood, collected in a trial of the OX40 agonist ivuxolimab. This rearrangement joins TRBV7-6 to TRBJ2-2, with 11 positions matching TRBD2. The CDR3 DNA follows: TGTGCCAGCAGCTTAGGTCTAGCGGGAGGAGCATCGGAGATCACCGGGGAGCTGTTTTTT. This sequence encodes CASSLGLAGGASEITGELFF.